These 19 T cell receptor beta chains were sequenced from one sample in a study of blood T cell repertoires in COVID-19. Only in-frame clones appear in the TCRdb table, and some are missing; sequencing was by immunoSEQ multiplex PCR. Among 190,000 or so clones, approximately 80% were seen once, and the ten largest hold about 9.3%. Sequenced material: PBMCs or T cells enriched from blood (not recorded which). Receptors were obtained from a man in his forties or fifties who had recovered from COVID-19.

This chain joins TRBV5-5 and TRBJ1-2; D may be TRBD1 (5 bases). The CDR3 loop spans 15 amino acids. Trimming pared 1 base from V and 1 base from J, leaving 11 bases between. Per germline, CDR1 SGHKS and CDR2 YYEKEE (reference sequence). The CDR3, as DNA: TGTGCCAGCAGCTTGCCTCAGGGAATTAACTATGGCTACACCTTC. It translates to CASSLPQGINYGYTF. The variable domain in full, with the rest retrieved from reference TRBV5-5 and TRBJ1-2, is DAGVTQSPTHLIKTRGQQVTLRCSPISGHKSVSWYQQVLGQGPQFIFQYYEKEERGRGNFPDRFSARQFPNYSSELNVNALLLGDSALYLCASSLPQGINYGYTFGSGTRLTVV.

J is TRBJ2-7 and V is TRBV5-1; 14 bases are a match to TRBD2. The ends lost 2 bases at V and 5 bases at J; junction bases unmatched: 6. Germline CDR1 reads SGHRS; CDR2 reads YFSETQ. This CDR3 region has 16 residues. CDR3 DNA: TGCGCCAGCAGCTTCCGACTAGCGGGAGGGCCCAACGAGCAGTACTTC. Translated, it gives CASSFRLAGGPNEQYF.

The rearrangement uses TRBV9 and TRBJ2-1; the match to TRBD2 covers 9 bases. Germline CDR1 and CDR2: SGDLS and YYNGEE. J gave up 4 bases and V 2 bases, and 7 bases lay outside the gene matches. The CDR3 is 16 amino acids. The CDR3 sequence is CASSVTSGRLYNEQFF. CDR3 DNA: TGTGCCAGCAGCGTCACTAGCGGGCGGTTATACAATGAGCAGTTCTTC.

This clone was detected a few times. The rearrangement joins TRBV4-1 to TRBJ2-3, with TRBD2 identical over 8 bases. Germline V gene lookup returns CDR1 MGHRA and CDR2 YSYEKL. Trimming took 5 bases from V and 4 from J; bases not matched to a gene: 17. The CDR3 contains 18 residues. CDR3 loop: CASSKGIWRGVGADTQYF. The DNA of the CDR3 is TGCGCCAGCAGCAAAGGGATCTGGCGGGGGGTCGGGGCAGATACGCAGTATTTT.

This clone was recorded a few times. The chain is built from TRBV11-2 and TRBJ1-2, with TRBD1 matching 10 bases. The length of the CDR3 is 15 residues. Germline lookup yields CDR1 SGHAT and CDR2 FQNNGV. V shed 0 bases, J shed 7 bases, and the junction held 5 bases outside the gene matches. The CDR3 nucleotides are TGTGCCAGCAGCTTAGATCGACAGGGGGCGCGTGGCTACACCTTC. Translated: CASSLDRQGARGYTF.

V is TRBV30 and J is TRBJ2-5; D remains ambiguous. Between the trimmed V and J ends, which lost 0 bases and 0 bases, there was a span of 8 bases. The CDR3 contains 14 residues. Per the germline V gene, CDR1 is GTSNPN and CDR2 is SVGIG (reference sequence). The CDR3 region is CAWSVETHQETQYF. The CDR3, as DNA: TGTGCCTGGAGTGTAGAAACACACCAAGAGACCCAGTACTTC.

This chain's CDR3 is CASSSLTFVSSGNTIYF. CDR3 nucleotide sequence: TGTGCCAGTAGTTCGCTTACGTTTGTGAGCTCTGGAAACACCATATATTTT. The V gene is TRBV19, the J gene TRBJ1-3; D is unresolved. The CDR3 runs 17 residues. CDR1 LNHDA and CDR2 SQIVND come from the germline V gene (reference sequence). The germline V and J ends were trimmed by 5 bases and 0 bases, with 17 bases remaining between them.

This sequence joins TRBV7-9 and TRBJ2-1; D remains unclear. The CDR3 runs to 11 residues. Trimming removed 2 bases at V and 7 bases at J, with 3 bases between. Germline CDR1 SEHNR, CDR2 FQNEAQ (reference sequence). CDR3 sequence reads: CASSLLNEQFF. DNA for the CDR3: TGTGCCAGCAGCTTACTAAATGAGCAGTTCTTC.

V and J are TRBV30 and TRBJ2-1; no clear D gene. Germline values: CDR1 GTSNPN, CDR2 SVGIG (reference sequence). V was pared by 5 bases and J by 4 bases, with 12 bases between. The CDR3 covers 13 residues. CDR3 sequence (DNA): TGTGCCTGGGATAACTATATGTACAATGAGCAGTTCTTC. It translates to CAWDNYMYNEQFF.

The chain couples TRBV12-3 or TRBV12-4 to TRBJ1-2; D not certain. CDR3 size: 13 residues. Trimming shortened V by 5 bases and J by 6 bases, and 13 bases separated the two germline ends. The CDR3 region has the DNA TGTGCCAGCAGTCCCGAGGGAGGGAATGGCTACACCTTC. Its translation is CASSPEGGNGYTF.

The V gene is TRBV30, the J gene TRBJ1-2; 11 bases are a match to TRBD1. Germline CDR1 is GTSNPN and CDR2 is SVGIG (reference sequence). The CDR3 sequence is 15 residues long. Losses at the gene ends were 5 bases for V and 4 bases for J; bases not matched to a gene: 9. The CDR3 nucleotides are TGTGCCTGGGCGACCCGGGACAGGGGGATCTATGGCTACACCTTC. It translates to CAWATRDRGIYGYTF.

The chain employs TRBV5-1 and TRBJ2-2; TRBD1 aligns across 7 bases. With V trimmed by 5 bases and J by 2 bases, 9 bases remained unmatched. Germline V CDR1 and CDR2: SGHRS, YFSETQ. The CDR3 runs to 16 residues. CDR3 sequence (DNA): TGCGCCAGCAGTCCGGTGGGGACAGAAAACACCGGGGAGCTGTTTTTT. This codes for CASSPVGTENTGELFF.

The chain employs TRBV13 and TRBJ1-2; D may be TRBD1 (5 bases). Trimming took 5 bases from V and 4 from J, leaving 14 bases between them. There are 14 residues in the CDR3. Per germline, CDR1 PRHDT and CDR2 FYEKMQ (reference sequence). CDR3 bases: TGTGCCAGCAGCCACGGCAGGGAGGGCTATGGCTACACCTTC. It translates to CASSHGREGYGYTF.

The sample holds a few counts of this clone. This chain uses TRBV7-2 with TRBJ2-1, with D possibly being TRBD2 (5 bases). The CDR3 is 13 amino acids. Germline V gives CDR1 SGHTA, CDR2 FQGNSA. Trimming pared 5 bases from V and 8 bases from J, leaving 13 bases between. The CDR3 DNA reads TGTGCCAGCAGCCGCGAGGCGGGTTATGAGCAGTTCTTC. Residues: CASSREAGYEQFF. Full variable domain (remainder filled in from reference TRBV7-2 and TRBJ2-1): GAGVSQSPSNKVTEKGKDVELRCDPISGHTALYWYRQSLGQGLEFLIYFQGNSAPDKSGLPSDRFSAERTGGSVSTLTIQRTQQEDSAVYLCASSREAGYEQFFGPGTRLTVL.

This chain uses TRBV2 with TRBJ2-7; 16 positions match TRBD2. This CDR3 contains 16 residues. The J segment lost 3 bases and the V segment lost 3 bases, leaving 2 bases of the junction unmatched. CDR1 is SNHLY, CDR2 FYNNEI, per germline. CDR3 nucleotide sequence: TGTGCCAGCAGTGAGGGACTAGCGGGGGGGCTCTACGAGCAGTACTTC. Translation: CASSEGLAGGLYEQYF.

The chain uses TRBV11-2 and TRBJ1-3, with 10 bases that match TRBD1. This CDR3 has 16 amino acids. Germline V gives CDR1 SGHAT, CDR2 FQNNGV. The J segment lost 3 bases and the V segment lost 5 bases, leaving 7 bases of the junction unmatched. CDR3 sequence (DNA): TGTGCCAGCAGCGCCCGACAGGGGGCGCGTGGAAACACCATATATTTT. The encoded protein is CASSARQGARGNTIYF.

The chain joins TRBV27 to TRBJ2-1; 7 nucleotides align to TRBD1. V was clipped by 6 bases and J by 10 bases; unmatched bases: 9. CDR1 MNHEY and CDR2 SMNVEV come from the germline V gene (reference sequence). The CDR3 runs to 13 residues. Written as DNA, the CDR3 is TGTGCCAGCAGGTCTACAGGGGTCAAAGAGCAGTTCTTC. Encoded protein: CASRSTGVKEQFF.

V usage is TRBV4-2 and J usage is TRBJ2-4, with 11 bases identical to TRBD2. Germline CDR1 LGHNA, CDR2 YNFKEQ. V shed 1 base and J 0 bases; nucleotides not matched to a gene: 14. The CDR3 contains 21 residues. The CDR3 is CASSQGTIGTSGDLAKNIQYF. The CDR3 DNA reads as TGTGCCAGCAGCCAAGGCACGATAGGGACTAGCGGAGATCTAGCCAAAAACATTCAGTACTTC.

CDR3 protein: CASSLTGYNEQFF. CDR3 DNA sequence: TGTGCCAGTAGTCTTACAGGGTACAATGAGCAGTTCTTC. This chain links TRBV19 with TRBJ2-1, with D possibly TRBD1 on 6 matching bases. Trimming took 5 bases from V and 4 from J, leaving 9 bases between them. CDR3 length: 13 amino acids. Looked up from germline, CDR1 is LNHDA and CDR2 is SQIVND (reference sequence). Variable domain in full (rest from reference TRBV19 and TRBJ2-1): DGGITQSPKYLFRKEGQNVTLSCEQNLNHDAMYWYRQDPGQGLRLIYYSQIVNDFQKGDIAEGYSVSREKKESFPLTVTSAQKNPTAFYLCASSLTGYNEQFFGPGTRLTVL.